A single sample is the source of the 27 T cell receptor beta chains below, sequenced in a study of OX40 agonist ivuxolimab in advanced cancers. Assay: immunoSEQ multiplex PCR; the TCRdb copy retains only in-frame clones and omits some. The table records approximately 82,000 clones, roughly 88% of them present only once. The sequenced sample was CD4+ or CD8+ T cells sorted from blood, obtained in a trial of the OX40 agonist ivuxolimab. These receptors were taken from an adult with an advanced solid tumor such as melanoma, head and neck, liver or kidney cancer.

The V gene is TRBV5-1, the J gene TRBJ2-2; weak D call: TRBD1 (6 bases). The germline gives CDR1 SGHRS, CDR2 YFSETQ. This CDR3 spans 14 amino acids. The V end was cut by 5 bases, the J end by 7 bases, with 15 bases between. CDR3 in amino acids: CASSLKQGVGELFF. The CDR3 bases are TGCGCCAGCAGTTTAAAACAGGGCGTCGGGGAGCTGTTTTTT.

CDR3: CASVFRMDYGYTF. The CDR3 nucleotides read TGTGCCAGCGTGTTCAGGATGGACTATGGCTACACCTTC. The chain couples TRBV6-1 to TRBJ1-2; D uncertain. V was clipped by 8 bases and J by 3 bases, with 13 bases between them. This CDR3 spans 13 amino acids. Germline V gene data show CDR1 as MNHNS and CDR2 as SASEGT.

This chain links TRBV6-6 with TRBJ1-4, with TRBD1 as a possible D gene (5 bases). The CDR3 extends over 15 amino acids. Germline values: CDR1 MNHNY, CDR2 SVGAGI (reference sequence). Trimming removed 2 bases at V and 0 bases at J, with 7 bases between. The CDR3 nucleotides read TGTGCCAGCAGTTACGGAGGGGCAACTAATGAAAAACTGTTTTTT. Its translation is CASSYGGATNEKLFF.

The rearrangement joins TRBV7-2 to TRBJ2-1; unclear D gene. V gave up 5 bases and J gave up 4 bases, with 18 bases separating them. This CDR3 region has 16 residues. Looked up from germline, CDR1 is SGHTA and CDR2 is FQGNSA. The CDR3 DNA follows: TGTGCCAGCAGCCCCCGCTCGGTATCCGGGTACAATGAGCAGTTCTTC. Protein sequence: CASSPRSVSGYNEQFF. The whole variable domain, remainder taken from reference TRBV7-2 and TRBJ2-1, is GAGVSQSPSNKVTEKGKDVELRCDPISGHTALYWYRQSLGQGLEFLIYFQGNSAPDKSGLPSDRFSAERTGGSVSTLTIQRTQQEDSAVYLCASSPRSVSGYNEQFFGPGTRLTVL.

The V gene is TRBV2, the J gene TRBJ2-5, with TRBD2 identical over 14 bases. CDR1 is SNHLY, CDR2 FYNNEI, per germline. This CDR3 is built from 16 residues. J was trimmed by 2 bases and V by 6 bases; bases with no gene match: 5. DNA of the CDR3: TGTGCCAGCAGGGGGACTAGCGGGAGCTTTCAAGAGACCCAGTACTTC. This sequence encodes CASRGTSGSFQETQYF.

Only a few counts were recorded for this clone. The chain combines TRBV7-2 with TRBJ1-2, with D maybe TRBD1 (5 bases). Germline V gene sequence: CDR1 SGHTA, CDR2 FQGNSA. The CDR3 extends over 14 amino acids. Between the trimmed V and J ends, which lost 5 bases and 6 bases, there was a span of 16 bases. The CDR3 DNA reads TGTGCCAGCAGCCTCCGGCGGGGGGTGGATGGCTACACCTTC. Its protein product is CASSLRRGVDGYTF.

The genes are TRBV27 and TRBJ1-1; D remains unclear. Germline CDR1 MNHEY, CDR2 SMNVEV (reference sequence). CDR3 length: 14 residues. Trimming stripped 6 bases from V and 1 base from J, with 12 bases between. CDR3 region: CASRVLLSNTEAFF. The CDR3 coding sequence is TGTGCCAGCAGGGTCCTCCTATCGAACACTGAAGCTTTCTTT.

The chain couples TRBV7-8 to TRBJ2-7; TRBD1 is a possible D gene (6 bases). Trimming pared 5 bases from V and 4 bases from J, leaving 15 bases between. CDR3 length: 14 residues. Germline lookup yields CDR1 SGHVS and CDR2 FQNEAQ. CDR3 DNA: TGTGCCAGCAGCAGGGGGAATATTGGTTACGAGCAGTACTTC. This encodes CASSRGNIGYEQYF.

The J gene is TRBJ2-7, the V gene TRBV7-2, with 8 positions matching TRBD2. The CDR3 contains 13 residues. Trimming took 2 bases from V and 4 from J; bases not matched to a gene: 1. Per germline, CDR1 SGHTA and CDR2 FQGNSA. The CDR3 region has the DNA TGTGCCAGCAGCTTAAAGCGGGAGTACGAGCAGTACTTC. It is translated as CASSLKREYEQYF.

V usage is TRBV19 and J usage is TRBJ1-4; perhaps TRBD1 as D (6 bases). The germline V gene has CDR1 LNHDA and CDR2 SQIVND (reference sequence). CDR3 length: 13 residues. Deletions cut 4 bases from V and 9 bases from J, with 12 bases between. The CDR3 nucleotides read TGTGCCAGTAGTACCCGAACAGGGCAAAAACTGTTTTTT. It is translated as CASSTRTGQKLFF.

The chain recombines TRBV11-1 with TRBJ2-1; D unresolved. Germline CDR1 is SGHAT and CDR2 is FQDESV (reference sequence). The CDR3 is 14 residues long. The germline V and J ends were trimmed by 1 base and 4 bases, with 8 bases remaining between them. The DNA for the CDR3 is TGTGCCAGCAGCTTAGGAGGTCAGTACAATGAGCAGTTCTTC. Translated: CASSLGGQYNEQFF.

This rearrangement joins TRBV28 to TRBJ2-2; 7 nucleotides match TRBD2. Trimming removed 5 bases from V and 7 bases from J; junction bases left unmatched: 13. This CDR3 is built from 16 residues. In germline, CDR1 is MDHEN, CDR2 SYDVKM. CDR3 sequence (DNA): TGTGCCAGCAGTGCACAATCTAGCGGAGAGGGCGGGGAGCTGTTTTTT. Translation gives CASSAQSSGEGGELFF.

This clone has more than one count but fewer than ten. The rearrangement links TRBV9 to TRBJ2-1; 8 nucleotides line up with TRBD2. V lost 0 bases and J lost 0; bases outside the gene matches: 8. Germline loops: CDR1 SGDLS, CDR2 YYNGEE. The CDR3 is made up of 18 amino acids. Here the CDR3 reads CASSVAWEAGVSYNEQFF. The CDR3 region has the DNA TGTGCCAGCAGCGTAGCCTGGGAAGCGGGAGTCTCCTACAATGAGCAGTTCTTC.

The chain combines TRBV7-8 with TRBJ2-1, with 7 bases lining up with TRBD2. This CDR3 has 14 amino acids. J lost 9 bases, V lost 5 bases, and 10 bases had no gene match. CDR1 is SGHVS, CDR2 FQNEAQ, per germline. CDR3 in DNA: TGTGCCAGCAGCCCACCGGGACTAACGGTTGAGCAGTTCTTC. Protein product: CASSPPGLTVEQFF.

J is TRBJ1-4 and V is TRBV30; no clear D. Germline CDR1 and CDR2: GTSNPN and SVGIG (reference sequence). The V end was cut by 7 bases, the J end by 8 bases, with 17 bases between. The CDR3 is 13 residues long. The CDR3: CASRPEAGEKLFF. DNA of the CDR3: TGTGCCTCAAGACCAGAGGCCGGAGAAAAACTGTTTTTT. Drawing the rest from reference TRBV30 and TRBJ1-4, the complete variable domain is SQTIHQWPATLVQPVGSPLSLECTVEGTSNPNLYWYRQAAGRGLQLLFYSVGIGQISSEVPQNLSASRPQDRQFILSSKKLLLSDSGFYLCASRPEAGEKLFFGSGTQLSVL.

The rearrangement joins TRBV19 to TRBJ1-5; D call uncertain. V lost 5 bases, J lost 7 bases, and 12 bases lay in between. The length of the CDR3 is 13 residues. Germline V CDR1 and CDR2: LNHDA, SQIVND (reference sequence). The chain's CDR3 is CASSLGYGQPQHF. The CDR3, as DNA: TGTGCCAGTAGTTTGGGGTATGGACAGCCCCAGCATTTT.

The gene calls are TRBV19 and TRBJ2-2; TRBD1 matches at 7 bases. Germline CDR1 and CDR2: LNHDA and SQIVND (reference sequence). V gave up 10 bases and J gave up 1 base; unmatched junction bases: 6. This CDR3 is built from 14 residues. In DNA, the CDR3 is TGTGCCACCGAGGGACAGTTGAACACCGGGGAGCTGTTTTTT. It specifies CATEGQLNTGELFF.

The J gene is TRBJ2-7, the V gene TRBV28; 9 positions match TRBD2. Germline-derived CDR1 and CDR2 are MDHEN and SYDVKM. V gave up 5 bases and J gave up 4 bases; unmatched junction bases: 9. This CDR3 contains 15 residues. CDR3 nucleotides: TGTGCCAGCAGTCCGACTGCTAGCGGGAAATACGAGCAGTACTTC. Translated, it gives CASSPTASGKYEQYF.

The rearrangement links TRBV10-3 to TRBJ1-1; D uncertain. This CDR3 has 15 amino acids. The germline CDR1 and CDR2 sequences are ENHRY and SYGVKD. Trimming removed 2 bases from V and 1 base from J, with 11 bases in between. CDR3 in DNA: TGTGCCATCAGTGAGGTTCAGGAGGGGAACACTGAAGCTTTCTTT. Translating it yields CAISEVQEGNTEAFF.

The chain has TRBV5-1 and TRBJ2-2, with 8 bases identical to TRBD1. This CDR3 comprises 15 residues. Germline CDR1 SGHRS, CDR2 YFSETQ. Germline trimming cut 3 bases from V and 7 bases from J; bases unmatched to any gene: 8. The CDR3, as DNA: TGCGCCAGCAGCTCGATGACAGGGGCGGGCGGGGAGCTGTTTTTT. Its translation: CASSSMTGAGGELFF.

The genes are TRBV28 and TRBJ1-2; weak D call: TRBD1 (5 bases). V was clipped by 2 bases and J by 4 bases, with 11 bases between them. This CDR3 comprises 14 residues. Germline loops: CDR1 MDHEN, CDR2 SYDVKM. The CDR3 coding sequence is TGTGCCAGCAGTTTAACAGGCCCAAGCTATGGCTACACCTTC. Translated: CASSLTGPSYGYTF.

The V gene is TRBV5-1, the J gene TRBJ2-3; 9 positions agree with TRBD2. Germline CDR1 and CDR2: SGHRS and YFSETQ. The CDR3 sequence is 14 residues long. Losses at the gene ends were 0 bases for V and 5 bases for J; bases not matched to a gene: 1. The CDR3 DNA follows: TGCGCCAGCAGCTTGGTAGCGGGAGAAGATACGCAGTATTTT. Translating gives CASSLVAGEDTQYF.

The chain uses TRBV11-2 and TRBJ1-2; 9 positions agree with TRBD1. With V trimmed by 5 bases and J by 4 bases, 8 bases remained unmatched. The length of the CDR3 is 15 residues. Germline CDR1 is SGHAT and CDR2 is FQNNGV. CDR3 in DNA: TGTGCCAGCAGCCCTCGGACAGGGGATTCCTATGGCTACACCTTC. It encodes CASSPRTGDSYGYTF. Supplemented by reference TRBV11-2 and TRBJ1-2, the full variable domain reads EAGVAQSPRYKIIEKRQSVAFWCNPISGHATLYWYQQILGQGPKLLIQFQNNGVVDDSQLPKDRFSAERLKGVDSTLKIQPAKLEDSAVYLCASSPRTGDSYGYTFGSGTRLTVV.

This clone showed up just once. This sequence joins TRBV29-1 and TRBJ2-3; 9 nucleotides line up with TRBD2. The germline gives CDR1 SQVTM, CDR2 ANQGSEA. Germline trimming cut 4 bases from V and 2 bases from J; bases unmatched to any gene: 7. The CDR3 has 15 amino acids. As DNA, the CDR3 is TGCAGCGTTGGGCCTAGCGGGGCCCCCACAGATACGCAGTATTTT. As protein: CSVGPSGAPTDTQYF.

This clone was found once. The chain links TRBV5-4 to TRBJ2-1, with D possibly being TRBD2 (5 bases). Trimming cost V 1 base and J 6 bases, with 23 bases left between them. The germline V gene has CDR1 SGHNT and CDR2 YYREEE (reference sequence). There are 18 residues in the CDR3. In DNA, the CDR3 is TGTGCCAGCAGCTTGACCCCGGGATTTGTAGGTGATTTCAATGAGCAGTTCTTC. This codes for CASSLTPGFVGDFNEQFF.

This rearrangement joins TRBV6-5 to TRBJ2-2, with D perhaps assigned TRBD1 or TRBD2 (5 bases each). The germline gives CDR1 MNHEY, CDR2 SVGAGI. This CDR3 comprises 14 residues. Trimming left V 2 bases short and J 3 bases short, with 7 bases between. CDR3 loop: CASSYRGDTGELFF. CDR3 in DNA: TGTGCCAGCAGTTACCGGGGCGACACCGGGGAGCTGTTTTTT.

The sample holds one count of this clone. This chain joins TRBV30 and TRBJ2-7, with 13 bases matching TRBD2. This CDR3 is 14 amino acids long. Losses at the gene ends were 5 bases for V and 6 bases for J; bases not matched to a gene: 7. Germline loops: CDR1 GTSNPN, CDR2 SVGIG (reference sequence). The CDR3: CAWDTGTSGTEQYF. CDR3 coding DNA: TGTGCCTGGGACACCGGGACTAGCGGGACCGAGCAGTACTTC.